Listed here are 4 T cell receptor beta chains from one sample, sequenced in a study of human T cells and chemical hapten exposure. TCRdb analysed the RACE reads with MiXCR anew, one entry per CDR3 protein. The sample consists of more than 80,000 distinct CDR3 sequences, around 9.3% of them appearing once. The time point: patch test 2, 6 weeks after DPC sensitization. The treatment is: therapeutic diphenylcyclopropenone sensitization with weekly scalp DPC. The sample in question was whole blood, obtained in connection with sensitization to the hapten diphenylcyclopropenone (DPC). These receptors all come from a woman in her 50s with alopecia areata. Some clones in this sample may be carry-over from other donors' samples.

This clonotype was counted between two and nine times. The chain joins TRBV12-2 to TRBJ2-3. TRBV12-2 is designated a pseudogene. The CDR3 contains 16 residues. The CDR3 sequence is CASRFSYSYRTDTQYF. CDR3 bases: TGTGCAAGTCGCTTTTCCTACAGTTACCGGACAGATACGCAGTATTTT.

V gene TRBV20-1 combines with J gene TRBJ2-1, with 9 bases matching TRBD2. This CDR3 has 13 amino acids. Germline V CDR1 and CDR2: DFQATT, SNEGSKA (reference sequence). V was pared by 3 bases and J by 7 bases, with 4 bases of the junction left unmatched. The CDR3 loop reads CSARSSGRNEQFF. The CDR3 nucleotides read TGCAGTGCTAGGAGTAGCGGGAGAAATGAGCAGTTCTTC.

This clonotype was observed a handful of times. The chain employs TRBV7-2 and TRBJ2-7; D tentatively reads TRBD1 or TRBD2 (6 bases each). The ends were cut back, 5 bases at V and 6 bases at J, with 11 bases in the middle. CDR1 and CDR2 (germline): SGHTA, FQGNSA. CDR3 size: 12 residues. The CDR3 reads CASSTRGREQYF. CDR3 nucleotide sequence: TGTGCCAGCAGCACTCGGGGGCGCGAGCAGTACTTC.

Only a few counts were recorded for this clonotype. The chain carries TRBV27 and TRBJ2-7; D gene uncertain. From germline, CDR1 is MNHEY and CDR2 SMNVEV (reference sequence). V shed 2 bases and J shed 6 bases, with 14 bases lying between them. The CDR3 spans 14 residues. The CDR3 nucleotides are TGTGCCAGCAGTTTAGACCCAGCCAGGTCCGAGCAGTACTTC. It yields the protein CASSLDPARSEQYF.